The clone carrying this T cell receptor (beta chain) ranks as medium-sized (0.01 to 0.1%). Antigen unknown. This CDR3 contains 17 residues. The V segment lost 2 bases and the J segment 0 bases; nucleotides outside the gene matches: 11. Germline V lookup: CDR1 SGHRS, CDR2 YFSETQ. TCRdb's copy holds only in-frame clones and misses some; the assay was immunoSEQ multiplex PCR. Here the sample spans approximately 4,700 clones, about 66% being singletons. This sample stems from a study of CD8 T cell repertoires and HIV-1 epitope variants. Whole-study context: Equal numbers of autologous T cell-negative cells presented antigen to enriched T cells. Separate from the cultures, 1M uncultured T cells served as baseline. Findings of the study overall: The TAALDMSHF plasma variant had no responses, unlike KF9 (about 5 clonotypes) and HW9 (one).

The TCR comes from a male donor with HIV. The specimen was cultured CD8+ T cells derived from PBMCs. The chain has TRBV5-1 and TRBJ2-7, with 7 bases that match TRBD2. The CDR3 sequence: CASSLYSGTTSSYEQYF. CDR3 nucleotides: TGCGCCAGCAGCTTATACAGCGGGACCACAAGCTCCTACGAGCAGTACTTC.